This section outlines one TCR beta chain sequence together with its context. Clones were sequenced by immunoSEQ multiplex PCR, and TCRdb holds only the in-frame ones, with some missing. Of around 15,000 clones in the sample, around four fifths were seen once. The data were obtained in a study of tumour-infiltrating T cells in Burkitt lymphoma. About the research overall: Overall and progression-free survival were predicted by productive clonality.

Germline assignment: CDR1 LNHNV and CDR2 YYDKDF (reference sequence). V was shortened by 0 bases and J by 4 bases, with 12 bases between the two germline ends. The CDR3 runs to 15 residues. The sequence was obtained from a human donor with diffuse large B-cell lymphoma. This chain links TRBV15 with TRBJ2-5; possibly TRBD1 or TRBD2 for D (5 bases each). Sequencing was performed on tumor tissue. The CDR3 is CATSRDLGGIETQYF. CDR3 in DNA: TGTGCCACCAGCAGAGATCTTGGGGGAATAGAGACCCAGTACTTC.